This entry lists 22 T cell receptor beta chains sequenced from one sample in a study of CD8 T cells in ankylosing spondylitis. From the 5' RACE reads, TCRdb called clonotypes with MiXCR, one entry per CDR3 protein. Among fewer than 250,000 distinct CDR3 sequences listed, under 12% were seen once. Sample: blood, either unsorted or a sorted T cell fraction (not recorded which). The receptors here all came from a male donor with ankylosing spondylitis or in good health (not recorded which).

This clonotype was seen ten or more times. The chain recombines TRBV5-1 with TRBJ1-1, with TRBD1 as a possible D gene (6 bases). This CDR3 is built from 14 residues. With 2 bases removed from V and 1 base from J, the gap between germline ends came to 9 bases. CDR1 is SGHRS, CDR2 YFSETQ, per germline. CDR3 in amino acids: CASSLMDRNTEAFF. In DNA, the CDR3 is TGCGCCAGCAGCTTAATGGACAGGAACACTGAAGCTTTCTTT.

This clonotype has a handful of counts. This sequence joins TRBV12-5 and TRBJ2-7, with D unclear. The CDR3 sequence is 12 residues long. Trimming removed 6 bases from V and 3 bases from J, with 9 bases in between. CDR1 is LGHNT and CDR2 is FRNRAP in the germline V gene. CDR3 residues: CASGGSLYEQYF. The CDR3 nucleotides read TGTGCTAGTGGGGGCAGCCTCTACGAGCAGTACTTC.

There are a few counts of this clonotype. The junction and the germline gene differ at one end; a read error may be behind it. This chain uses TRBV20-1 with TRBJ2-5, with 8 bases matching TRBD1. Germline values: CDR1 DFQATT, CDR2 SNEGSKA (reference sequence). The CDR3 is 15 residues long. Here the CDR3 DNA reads TGCTGTGCAAGCGACAGGGGATGGTACCAAGAGACCCAGTACTTC. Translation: CCASDRGWYQETQYF.

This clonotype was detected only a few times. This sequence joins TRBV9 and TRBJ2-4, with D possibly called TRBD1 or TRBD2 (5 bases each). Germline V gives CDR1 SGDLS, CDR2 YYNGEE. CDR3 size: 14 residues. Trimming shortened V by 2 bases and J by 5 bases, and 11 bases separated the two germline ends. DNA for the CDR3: TGTGCCAGCAGCGTCTCCGGGGACCAAAACATTCAGTACTTC. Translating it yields CASSVSGDQNIQYF.

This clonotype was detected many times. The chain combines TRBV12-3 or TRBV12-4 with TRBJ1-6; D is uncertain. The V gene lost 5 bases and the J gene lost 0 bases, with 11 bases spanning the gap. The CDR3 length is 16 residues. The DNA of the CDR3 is TGTGCCAGCAGTCGGGATTTCAGCTCCTATAATTCACCCCTCCACTTT. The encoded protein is CASSRDFSSYNSPLHF.

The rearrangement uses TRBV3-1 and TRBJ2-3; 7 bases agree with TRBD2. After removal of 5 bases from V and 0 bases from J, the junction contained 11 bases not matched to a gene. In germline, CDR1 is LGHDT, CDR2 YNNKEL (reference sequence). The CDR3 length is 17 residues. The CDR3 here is CASSTSRPRGSTDTQYF. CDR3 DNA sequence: TGTGCCAGCAGCACTTCCCGACCGCGGGGGAGCACAGATACGCAGTATTTT.

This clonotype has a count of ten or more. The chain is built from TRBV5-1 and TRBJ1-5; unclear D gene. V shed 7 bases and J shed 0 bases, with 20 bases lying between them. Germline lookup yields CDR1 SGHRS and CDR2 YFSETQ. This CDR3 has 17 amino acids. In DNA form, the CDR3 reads TGCGCCAGCCCCGATAAGGCCCGGCCGTATAGCAATCAGCCCCAGCATTTT. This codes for CASPDKARPYSNQPQHF.

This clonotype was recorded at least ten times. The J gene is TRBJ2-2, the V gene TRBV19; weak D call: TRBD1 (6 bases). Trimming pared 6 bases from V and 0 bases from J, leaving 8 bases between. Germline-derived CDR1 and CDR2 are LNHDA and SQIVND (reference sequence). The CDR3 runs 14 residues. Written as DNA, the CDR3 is TGTGCCAGTAGAAAGGGGGCGAACACCGGGGAGCTGTTTTTT. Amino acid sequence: CASRKGANTGELFF.

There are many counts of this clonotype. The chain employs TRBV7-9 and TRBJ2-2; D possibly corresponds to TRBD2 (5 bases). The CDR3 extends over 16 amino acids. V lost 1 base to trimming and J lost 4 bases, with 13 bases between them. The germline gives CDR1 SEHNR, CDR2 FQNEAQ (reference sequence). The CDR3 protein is CASSLGAGLTTGELFF. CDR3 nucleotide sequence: TGTGCCAGCAGCTTAGGGGCGGGCTTGACCACCGGGGAGCTGTTTTTT.

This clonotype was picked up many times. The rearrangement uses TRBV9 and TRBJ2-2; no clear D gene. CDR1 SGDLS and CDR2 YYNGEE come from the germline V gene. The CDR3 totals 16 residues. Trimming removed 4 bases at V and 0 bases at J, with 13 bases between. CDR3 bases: TGTGCCAGCAGCCCCGGAGCGTCCCCGAACACCGGGGAGCTGTTTTTT. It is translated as CASSPGASPNTGELFF.

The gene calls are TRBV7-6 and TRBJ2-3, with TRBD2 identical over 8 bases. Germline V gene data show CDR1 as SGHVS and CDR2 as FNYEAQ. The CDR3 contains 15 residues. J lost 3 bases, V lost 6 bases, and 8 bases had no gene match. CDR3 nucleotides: TGTGCCAGCAGGTTGACTAGCGTGGTTACAGATACGCAGTATTTT. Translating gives CASRLTSVVTDTQYF.

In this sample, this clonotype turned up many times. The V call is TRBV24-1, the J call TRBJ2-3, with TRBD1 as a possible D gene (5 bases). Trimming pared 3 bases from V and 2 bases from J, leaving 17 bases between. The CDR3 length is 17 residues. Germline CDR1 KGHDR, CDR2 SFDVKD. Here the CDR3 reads CATSDPVRDRITDTQYF. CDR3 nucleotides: TGTGCCACCAGTGATCCGGTACGCGACAGAATCACAGATACGCAGTATTTT.

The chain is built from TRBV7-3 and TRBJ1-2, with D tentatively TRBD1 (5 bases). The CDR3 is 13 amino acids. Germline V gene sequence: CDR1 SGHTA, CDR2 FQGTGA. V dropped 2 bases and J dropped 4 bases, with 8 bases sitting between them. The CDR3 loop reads CASSLLGTYGYTF. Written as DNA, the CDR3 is TGTGCCAGCAGCTTACTCGGGACCTATGGCTACACCTTC.

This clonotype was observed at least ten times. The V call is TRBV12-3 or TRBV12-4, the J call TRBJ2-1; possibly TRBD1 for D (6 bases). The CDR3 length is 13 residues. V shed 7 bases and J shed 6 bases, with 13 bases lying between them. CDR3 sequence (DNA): TGTGCCAGCACCAGGGGTTTCGGCAATGAGCAGTTCTTC. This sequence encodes CASTRGFGNEQFF.

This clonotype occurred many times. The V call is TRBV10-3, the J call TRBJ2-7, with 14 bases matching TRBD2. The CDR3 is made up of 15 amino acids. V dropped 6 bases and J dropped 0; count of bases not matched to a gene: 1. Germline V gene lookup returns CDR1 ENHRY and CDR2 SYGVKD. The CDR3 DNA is TGTGCCATCAGCGGGACTAGCGGGGGCTCCTACGAGCAGTACTTC. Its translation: CAISGTSGGSYEQYF.

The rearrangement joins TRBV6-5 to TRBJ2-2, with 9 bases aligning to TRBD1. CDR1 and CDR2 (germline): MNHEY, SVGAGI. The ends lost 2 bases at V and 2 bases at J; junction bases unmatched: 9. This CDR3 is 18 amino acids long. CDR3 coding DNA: TGTGCCAGCAGTTACCGGCCGGGACAGGGTACAAACACCGGGGAGCTGTTTTTT. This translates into CASSYRPGQGTNTGELFF.

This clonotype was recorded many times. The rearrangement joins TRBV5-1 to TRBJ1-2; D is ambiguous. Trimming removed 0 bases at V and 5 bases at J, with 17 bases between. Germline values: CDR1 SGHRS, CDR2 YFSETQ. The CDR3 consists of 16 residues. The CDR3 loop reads CASSLGTGRPDYGYTF. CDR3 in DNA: TGCGCCAGCAGCTTGGGGACCGGACGACCAGATTATGGCTACACCTTC.

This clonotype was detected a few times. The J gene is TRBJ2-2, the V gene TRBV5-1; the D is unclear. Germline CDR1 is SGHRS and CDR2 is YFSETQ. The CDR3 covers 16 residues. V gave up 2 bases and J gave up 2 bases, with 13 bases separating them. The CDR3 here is CASSLSGVTNTGELFF. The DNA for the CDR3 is TGCGCCAGCAGCTTAAGTGGGGTTACTAACACCGGGGAGCTGTTTTTT.

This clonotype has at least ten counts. CDR3 DNA sequence: TGTGCCACCAGCACGGGGGTTGAGACCCAGTACTTC. It translates to CATSTGVETQYF. The V and J genes are TRBV15 and TRBJ2-5; a possible D gene is TRBD2 (6 bases). The CDR3 is 12 amino acids. The germline V gene has CDR1 LNHNV and CDR2 YYDKDF (reference sequence). Deletions cut 4 bases from V and 5 bases from J, with 8 bases between.

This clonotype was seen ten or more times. CDR3 sequence: CASRRENGDEKLFF. In DNA form, the CDR3 reads TGTGCCAGCAGAAGAGAAAATGGGGATGAAAAACTGTTTTTT. J is TRBJ1-4 and V is TRBV12-3 or TRBV12-4, with D unresolved. V was trimmed by 6 bases and J by 6 bases, leaving 14 bases between them. This CDR3 spans 14 amino acids.

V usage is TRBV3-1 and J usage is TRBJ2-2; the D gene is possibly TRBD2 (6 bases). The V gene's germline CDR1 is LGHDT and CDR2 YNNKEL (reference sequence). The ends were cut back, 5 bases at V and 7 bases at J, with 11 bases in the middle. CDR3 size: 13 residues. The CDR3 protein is CASSRTGDGELFF. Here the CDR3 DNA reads TGTGCCAGCAGCAGAACGGGGGACGGGGAGCTGTTTTTT.

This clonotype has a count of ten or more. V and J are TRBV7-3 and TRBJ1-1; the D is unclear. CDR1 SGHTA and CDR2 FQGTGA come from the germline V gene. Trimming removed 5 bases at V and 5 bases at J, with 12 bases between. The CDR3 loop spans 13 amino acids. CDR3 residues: CASSPTDRTEAFF. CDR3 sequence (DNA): TGTGCCAGCAGCCCAACGGATCGGACTGAAGCTTTCTTT.